This paragraph reports one TCR beta chain. These data belong to a study of blood T cell repertoires in COVID-19. Study information: COVID-19 samples, acute and convalescent, were from the United States, Italy and Spain.

Assay: immunoSEQ multiplex PCR; the TCRdb copy retains only in-frame clones and omits some. The sample holds 250,000 to 350,000 clones, approximately 90% seen once. This CDR3 spans 17 amino acids. Material: peripheral blood. The receptor's source is a man in his thirties or forties with acute or convalescent COVID-19. The chain joins TRBV21-1 to TRBJ1-2; the table assigns TRBD1, which was not confirmed against the DNA. TRBV21-1 is a listed pseudogene. CDR3 in amino acids: CARQDGSVEASNYGYTF. The CDR3 DNA reads TGTGCCAGACAGGACGGGTCGGTTGAGGCCTCTAACTATGGCTACACCTTC.